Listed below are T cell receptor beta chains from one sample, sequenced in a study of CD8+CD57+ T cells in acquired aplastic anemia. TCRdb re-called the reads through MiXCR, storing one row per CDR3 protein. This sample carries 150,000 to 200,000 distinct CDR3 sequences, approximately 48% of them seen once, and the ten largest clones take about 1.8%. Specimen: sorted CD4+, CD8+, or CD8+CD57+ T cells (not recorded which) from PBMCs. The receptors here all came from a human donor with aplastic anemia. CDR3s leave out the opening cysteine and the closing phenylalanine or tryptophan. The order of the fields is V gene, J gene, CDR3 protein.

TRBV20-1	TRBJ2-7	SASATGGYEQY
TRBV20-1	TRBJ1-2	SASLSGTANYGYT
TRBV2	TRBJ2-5	ASSPVHDQY
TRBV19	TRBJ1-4	ASRSAGPVSEKLF
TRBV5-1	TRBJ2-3	ASSPDRHTDTQY
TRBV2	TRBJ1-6	ASSEEQGRGSPLH
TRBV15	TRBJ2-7	ATSREGVGGYEQY
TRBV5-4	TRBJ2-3	ASSLEGLRTDTQY
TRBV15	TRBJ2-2	ATSGWNTGELF
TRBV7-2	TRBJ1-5	ASSLEGLSNQPQH
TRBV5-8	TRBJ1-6	ASSLGQKGSPLH
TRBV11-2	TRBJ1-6	TSGLDAGGSSPLR
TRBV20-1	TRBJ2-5	SARVGETQY
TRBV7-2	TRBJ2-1	ASSLVGGEQF
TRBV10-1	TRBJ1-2	ASSKPTGAHT
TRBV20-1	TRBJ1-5	SATLGAGSNQPQH
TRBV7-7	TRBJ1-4	ASSLTENEKLF
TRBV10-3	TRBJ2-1	AISASGSGDEQF
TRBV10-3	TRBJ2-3	AILDGRTDTQY
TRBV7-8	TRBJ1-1	ASSLRAGGAATNTEAF
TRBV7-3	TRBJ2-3	ASRDRTTDTQY
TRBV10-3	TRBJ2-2	AISESSLAGINTGELF
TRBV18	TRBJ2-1	ASSPPSQGDNEQF
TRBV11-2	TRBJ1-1	ASSVRDRDSAF
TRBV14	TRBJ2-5	ASSQRRAQGGETQY
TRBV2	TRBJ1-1	ASRPEYGKTEAF
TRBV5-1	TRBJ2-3	ASSPQAGGRDTQY
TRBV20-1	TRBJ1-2	SARGVGYGYT
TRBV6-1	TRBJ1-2	ASLKPGQGQLFYGYT
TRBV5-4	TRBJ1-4	ASSLDGSGLF
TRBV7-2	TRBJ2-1	ASSEGQEF
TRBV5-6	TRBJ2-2	ASSLDLDTGELF